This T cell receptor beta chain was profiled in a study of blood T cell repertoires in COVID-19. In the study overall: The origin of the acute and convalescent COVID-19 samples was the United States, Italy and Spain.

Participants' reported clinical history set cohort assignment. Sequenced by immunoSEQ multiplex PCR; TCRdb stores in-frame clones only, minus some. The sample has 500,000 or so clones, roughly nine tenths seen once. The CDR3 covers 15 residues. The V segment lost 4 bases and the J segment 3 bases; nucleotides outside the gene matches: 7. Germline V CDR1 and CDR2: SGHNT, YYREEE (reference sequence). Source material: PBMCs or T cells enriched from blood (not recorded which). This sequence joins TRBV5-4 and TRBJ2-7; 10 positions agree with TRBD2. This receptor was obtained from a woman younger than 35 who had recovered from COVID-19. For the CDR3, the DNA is TGTGCCAGCAGCCCAAAAGCGGGGGGGTTCTACGAGCAGTACTTC. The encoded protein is CASSPKAGGFYEQYF. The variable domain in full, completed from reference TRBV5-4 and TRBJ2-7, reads ETGVTQSPTHLIKTRGQQVTLRCSSQSGHNTVSWYQQALGQGPQFIFQYYREEENGRGNFPPRFSGLQFPNYSSELNVNALELDDSALYLCASSPKAGGFYEQYFGPGTRLTVT.